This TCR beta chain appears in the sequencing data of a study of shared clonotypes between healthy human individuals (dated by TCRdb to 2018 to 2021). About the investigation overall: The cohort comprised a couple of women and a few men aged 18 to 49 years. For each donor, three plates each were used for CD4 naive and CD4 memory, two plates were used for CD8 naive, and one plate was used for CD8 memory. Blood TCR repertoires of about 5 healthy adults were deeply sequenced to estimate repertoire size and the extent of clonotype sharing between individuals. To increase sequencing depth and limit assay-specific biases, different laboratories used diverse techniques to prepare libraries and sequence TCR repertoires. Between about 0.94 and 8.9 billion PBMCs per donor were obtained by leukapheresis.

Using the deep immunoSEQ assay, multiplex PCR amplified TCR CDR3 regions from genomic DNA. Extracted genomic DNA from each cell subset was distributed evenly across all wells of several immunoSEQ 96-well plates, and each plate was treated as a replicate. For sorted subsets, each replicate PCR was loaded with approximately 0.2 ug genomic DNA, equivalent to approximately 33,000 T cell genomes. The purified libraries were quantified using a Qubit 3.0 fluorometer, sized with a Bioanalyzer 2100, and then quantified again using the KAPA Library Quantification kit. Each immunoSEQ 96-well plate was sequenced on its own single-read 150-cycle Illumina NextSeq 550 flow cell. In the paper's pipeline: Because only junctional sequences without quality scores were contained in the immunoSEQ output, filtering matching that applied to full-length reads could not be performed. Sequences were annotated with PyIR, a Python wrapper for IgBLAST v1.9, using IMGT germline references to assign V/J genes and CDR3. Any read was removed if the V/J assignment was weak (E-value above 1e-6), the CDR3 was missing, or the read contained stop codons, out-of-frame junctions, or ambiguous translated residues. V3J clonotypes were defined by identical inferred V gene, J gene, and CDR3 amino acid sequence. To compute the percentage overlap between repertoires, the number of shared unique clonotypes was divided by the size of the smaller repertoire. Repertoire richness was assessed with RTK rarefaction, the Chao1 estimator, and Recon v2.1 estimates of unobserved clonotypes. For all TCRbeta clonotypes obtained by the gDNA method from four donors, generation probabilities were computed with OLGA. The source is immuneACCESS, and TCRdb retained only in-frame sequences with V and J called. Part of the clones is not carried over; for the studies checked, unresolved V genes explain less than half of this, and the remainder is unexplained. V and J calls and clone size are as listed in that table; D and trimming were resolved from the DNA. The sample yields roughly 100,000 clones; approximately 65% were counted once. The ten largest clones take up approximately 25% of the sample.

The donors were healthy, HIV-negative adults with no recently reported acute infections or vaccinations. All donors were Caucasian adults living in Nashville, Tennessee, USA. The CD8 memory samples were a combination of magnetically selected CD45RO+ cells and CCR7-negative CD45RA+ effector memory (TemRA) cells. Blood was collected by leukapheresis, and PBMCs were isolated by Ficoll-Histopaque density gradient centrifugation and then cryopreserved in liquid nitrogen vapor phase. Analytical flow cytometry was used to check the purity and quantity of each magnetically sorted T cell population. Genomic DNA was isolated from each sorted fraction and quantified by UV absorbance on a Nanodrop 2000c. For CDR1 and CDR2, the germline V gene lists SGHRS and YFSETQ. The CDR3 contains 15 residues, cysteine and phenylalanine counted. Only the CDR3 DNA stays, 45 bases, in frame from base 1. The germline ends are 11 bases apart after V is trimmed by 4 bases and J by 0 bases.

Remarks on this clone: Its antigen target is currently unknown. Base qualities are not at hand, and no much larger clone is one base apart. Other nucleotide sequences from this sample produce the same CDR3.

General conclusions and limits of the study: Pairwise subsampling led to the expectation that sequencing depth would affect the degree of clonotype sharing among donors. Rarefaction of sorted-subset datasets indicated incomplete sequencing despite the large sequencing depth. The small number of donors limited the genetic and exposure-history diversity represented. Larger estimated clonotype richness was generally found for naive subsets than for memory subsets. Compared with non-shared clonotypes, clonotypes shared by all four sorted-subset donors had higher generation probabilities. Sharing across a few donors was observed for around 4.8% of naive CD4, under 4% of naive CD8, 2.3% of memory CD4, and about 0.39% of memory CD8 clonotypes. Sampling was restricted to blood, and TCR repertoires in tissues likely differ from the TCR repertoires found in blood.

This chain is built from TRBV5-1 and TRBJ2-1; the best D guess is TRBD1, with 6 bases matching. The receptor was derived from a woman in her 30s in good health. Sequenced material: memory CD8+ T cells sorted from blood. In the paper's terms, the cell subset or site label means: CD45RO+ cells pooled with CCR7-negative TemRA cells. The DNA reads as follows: TGCGCCAGCAGCCTGGACAGTAGCTCCTACAATGAGCAGTTCTTC. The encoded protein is CASSLDSSSYNEQFF. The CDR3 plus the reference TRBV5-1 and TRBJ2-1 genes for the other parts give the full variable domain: KAGVTQTPRYLIKTRGQQVTLSCSPISGHRSVSWYQQTPGQGLQFLFEYFSETQRNKGNFPGRFSGRQFSNSRSEMNVSTLELGDSALYLCASSLDSSSYNEQFFGPGTRLTVL.